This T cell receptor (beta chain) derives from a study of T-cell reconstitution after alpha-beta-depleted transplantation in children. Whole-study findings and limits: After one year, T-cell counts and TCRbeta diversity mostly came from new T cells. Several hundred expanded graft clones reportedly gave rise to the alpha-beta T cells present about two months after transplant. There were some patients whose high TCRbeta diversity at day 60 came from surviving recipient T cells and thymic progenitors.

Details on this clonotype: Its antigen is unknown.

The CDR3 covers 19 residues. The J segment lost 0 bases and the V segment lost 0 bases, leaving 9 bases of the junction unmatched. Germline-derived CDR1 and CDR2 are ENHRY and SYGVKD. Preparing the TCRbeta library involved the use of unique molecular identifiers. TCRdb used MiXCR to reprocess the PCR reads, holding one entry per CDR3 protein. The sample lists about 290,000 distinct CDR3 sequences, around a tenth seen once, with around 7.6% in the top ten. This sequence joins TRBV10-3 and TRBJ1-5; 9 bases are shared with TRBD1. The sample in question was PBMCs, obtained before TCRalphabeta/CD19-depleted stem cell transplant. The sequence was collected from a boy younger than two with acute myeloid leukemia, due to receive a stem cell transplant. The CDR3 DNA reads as TGTGCCATCAGTGAGTCGAGGGACAGGGCCCTTTATAGCAATCAGCCCCAGCATTTT. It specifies CAISESRDRALYSNQPQHF.